This T cell receptor (beta chain) was captured by sequencing in a study of radiation and T cells in renal cell carcinoma. Study-wide results and limits: No pretreatment tumor biopsies were available for baseline clonotypes. From baseline, blood top tumor clonotypes peaked at 2 weeks post-radiation.

Time point described: blood 4 weeks post-SBRT, at nephrectomy. Treatment specified: 15 Gy SBRT to primary tumor, nephrectomy 4 weeks later. Nephrectomy followed 15 Gy stereotactic body radiation by 4 weeks. The patient's renal cell carcinoma had clear cell pathology. V lost 6 bases to trimming and J lost 4 bases, with 9 bases between them. This CDR3 region has 13 residues. The germline CDR1 and CDR2 sequences are SGHTA and FQGNSA. Clones were sequenced by immunoSEQ multiplex PCR, and TCRdb holds only the in-frame ones, with some missing. The sample holds about 78,000 clones, 80% to 90% seen once. Worth noting for this clone: The antigen remains undetermined.

The origin of this receptor is a woman aged 70-85 years with renal cell carcinoma. The starting material was blood, obtained from a patient whose treatment included radiotherapy and nephrectomy. The chain recombines TRBV7-2 with TRBJ2-2; the D gene could be TRBD1 or TRBD2 (5 bases each). CDR3 sequence (DNA): TGTGCCAGCAGTAGGGACCTCACCGGGGAGCTGTTTTTT. It codes for CASSRDLTGELFF.